This is a list of T cell receptor beta chains from one sample in a study of tumor-infiltrating lymphocytes in primary liver carcinoma. TCRdb re-called the multiplex PCR reads with MiXCR, one entry per CDR3 protein. The sample has approximately 99,000 distinct CDR3 sequences; around three quarters are singletons. Sequences were obtained from liver tumor tissue from sampling region 5. These receptors all stem from a woman in her fifties or sixties with primary liver carcinoma and hepatitis B virus infection. The CDR3 runs from the conserved cysteine through the conserved F or W. A D gene is named only where the DNA matches it firmly. The size of a clone is reported for some rows only, either as once, few or many, or as a class for expanded clones.

>TRBJ2-5|TRBV5-1|TRBD2|NA
TGCGCCAGCAGTCCTCTAGCGGGAGGCGGGAAGACCCAGTACTTC
CASSPLAGGGKTQYF
>TRBJ2-5|TRBV4-1|NA|many
TGCGCCAGCAGCCAAGACAATGGATTGGAGACCCAGTACTTC
CASSQDNGLETQYF
>TRBJ1-2|TRBV30|NA|many
TGTGCCTGGAGTCGCGGACATAACTATGGCTACACCTTC
CAWSRGHNYGYTF
>TRBJ1-5|TRBV7-8|NA|few
TGTGCCAGCAGCTTAGTGGTAAATCAGCCCCAGCATTTT
CASSLVVNQPQHF
>TRBJ1-1|TRBV7-8|NA|NA
TGTGCCAACAGCTGGTTACAGGGCCGAGCTTTCTTT
CANSWLQGRAFF
>TRBJ2-5|TRBV20-1|TRBD2|NA
TGCAGTGCTAGAGAATCTGCTAGCGGGAGTATTATTGAGACCCAGTACTTC
CSARESASGSIIETQYF
>TRBJ2-5|TRBV7-3|TRBD1|NA
TGTGCCAGCAGCCGGCAGGGGGAACAAGAGACCCAGTACTTC
CASSRQGEQETQYF
>TRBJ2-7|TRBV4-1|TRBD2|NA
TGCACCAGCAGCCGGTTACTAGCGGGGGTTTCTTCCTACGAGCGATACTTC
CTSSRLLAGVSSYERYF
>TRBJ1-5|TRBV6-1|NA|NA
TGTGCCAGCAGTGAGCATGGACATTTTAGCAATCAGCCCCAGCATTTT
CASSEHGHFSNQPQHF
>TRBJ2-3|TRBV11-2|TRBD1|NA
TGTGCCAGCAGCTTAGCCGGACAGGTGATAACAGATATGCAGTATTTT
CASSLAGQVITDMQYF
>TRBJ2-7|TRBV11-2|NA|NA
TGTGCCAGCAGCTTAACTAGTGGGTGCGAGCGGTACTTC
CASSLTSGCERYF
>TRBJ1-2|TRBV18|NA|few
TGTGCCAGCTCACCAAGCCAGCAGGGAACGAACTATGGCTACACCTTC
CASSPSQQGTNYGYTF
>TRBJ1-2|TRBV11-2|NA|once
TGCGCCATCAGTTCCGGGACGGAATATGGCTACGCCTTC
CAISSGTEYGYAF
>TRBJ2-7|TRBV11-2|NA|NA
TGTGCCAGCAACTTAGATTGGAGGGACGAGCAATACTTC
CASNLDWRDEQYF
>TRBJ2-3|TRBV11-1|NA|once
TGTGCCAGCAACTCACGGTCCGGGCTCGGCTCTACCACAGATACGCAGTATTTT
CASNSRSGLGSTTDTQYF
>TRBJ2-3|TRBV11-2|NA|NA
TGTGCCAGCAGCTTAGTTGGGGGCACAAATACGCAATATTTT
CASSLVGGTNTQYF
>TRBJ2-1|TRBV11-2|TRBD2|NA
TGCGCCAGCTGCAGGAGACTAGAGGGAGGGCCGGGGGATGAGCAGTTCTTC
CASCRRLEGGPGDEQFF
>TRBJ2-1|TRBV7-2|TRBD2|once
TGTGCCAGCAGCATAGGACTAGTGCTCTACAATGAGCAGTTCTTC
CASSIGLVLYNEQFF
>TRBJ2-7|TRBV11-3|NA|NA
TGTGCCAGCAGCTTAGGGACTAACGGTTGTCGGGAGCAGTACTTC
CASSLGTNGCREQYF
>TRBJ2-5|TRBV7-3|NA|few
TGTGCCAGCAGCTTGGGGGGATTCGGTGGGACCCAGTACTTC
CASSLGGFGGTQYF
>TRBJ2-7|TRBV28|TRBD2|NA
TGTGTCAGCGGGGAAGAAGGTGACGAGCACTACTTC
CVSGEEGDEHYF
>TRBJ1-1|TRBV7-3|NA|few
TGTGCCAGCTCGACGGACGAGAACACTGAAGCTTTCTTT
CASSTDENTEAFF
>TRBJ2-7|TRBV4-2|TRBD2|once
TGTACCAGCAGCCAAGGGACTAGCGGAAGCTACGAGCAGTACTTC
CTSSQGTSGSYEQYF
>TRBJ2-7|TRBV11-3|NA|NA
TGTGCCAGCAGTAGTGGCGGTTCCCGCGACGAGCAGTATTTC
CASSSGGSRDEQYF
>TRBJ1-2|TRBV11-2|NA|medium-sized
TGTGCCAGCAGCTTAGATCCGGGAGCAATCTATGGCTACACCTTC
CASSLDPGAIYGYTF
>TRBJ1-3|TRBV11-3|TRBD1|many
TGTGCCAGCAGCCAAATACCGACAGGGAAGGGAAACACCATATATTTT
CASSQIPTGKGNTIYF
>TRBJ1-2|TRBV5-5|NA|many
TGTGCCAGCAGCTTTTGGGGTCCGGCGGACTACACCTTC
CASSFWGPADYTF
>TRBJ1-2|TRBV28|NA|NA
TGTGCCAGCAGTTTCAGCACGGGGCAAGCCTACACGTTC
CASSFSTGQAYTF
>TRBJ2-1|TRBV5-1|TRBD1|NA
TGCGCCAGCAGCCCTAGGGACAGGGGCGTCGATGAGCAGTTCTTC
CASSPRDRGVDEQFF
>TRBJ2-1|TRBV11-3|TRBD2|NA
TGTGCCAGCAGCTTTTTAGCGGGAGTGCAAGTTGTTGAGCAGTTCTTC
CASSFLAGVQVVEQFF
>TRBJ2-7|TRBV29-1|TRBD1|NA
TGCAGCGTTGCGGGGACAGTGGCAACATATGAGGAGTACTTC
CSVAGTVATYEEYF
>TRBJ2-1|TRBV11-2|TRBD2|NA
TGTGCCAGGAGCACGAGACTAGCGGGAGGGCAGGGAGATGAGCAGTTCTTC
CARSTRLAGGQGDEQFF
>TRBJ2-3|TRBV30|NA|many
TGTGCCTGGAGGAACCAGGGGACAGATACGCAGTATTTT
CAWRNQGTDTQYF
>TRBJ1-1|TRBV6-5|NA|NA
TGTGCCAGCAGTTCGCAGGGAGCGAACACTGAAACTTTCTTT
CASSSQGANTETFF
>TRBJ2-1|TRBV29-1|NA|NA
TGCAGTGGGAGTTCGGGCTTGAATGAGCTGTTCTTC
CSGSSGLNELFF
>TRBJ2-2|TRBV11-3|NA|NA
TGTGCCAGCAGCTTAGGGGGACGGCCCACCGGGAAGCTGACTTTT
CASSLGGRPTGKLTF
>TRBJ2-7|TRBV6-6|NA|NA
TGTGGTAGCAGTTCGCTCAGGGGGGCCCACGAGCAGTACTTC
CGSSSLRGAHEQYF
>TRBJ1-3|TRBV20-1|NA|NA
TGCAGTGCTAGAGGTTCGAGGACAGGAAACACCATATATTTT
CSARGSRTGNTIYF
>TRBJ2-1|TRBV7-9|TRBD1|many
TGTGCCAGCAGCGCCCCTGGAACAGGGGGCTTCTACAATGAGCAGTTCTTC
CASSAPGTGGFYNEQFF
>TRBJ2-2|TRBV29-1|TRBD1|NA
TGCAGCGCTATTCCGGGACAGCCGAACACCGGGGAGTTGTTTTTT
CSAIPGQPNTGELFF
>TRBJ1-3|TRBV12-3/TRBV12-4|NA|NA
TGTGCCACTAAACAGGGTACCTCTGGAAACACAATATATTTT
CATKQGTSGNTIYF
>TRBJ1-6|TRBV28|NA|NA
TGTGCCAGTAGTATAGGAGGGAATTCACCCCTCCACTTT
CASSIGGNSPLHF
>TRBJ2-1|TRBV6-5|TRBD2|NA
TGTGCCAGCATGGGAGGGGCCTCCAACCCCAATGAGCAGTTCTTC
CASMGGASNPNEQFF
>TRBJ1-1|TRBV6-1|NA|NA
TGTCCCAACACCGTCCATCGGCCCACTGAAGCTTTCTTT
CPNTVHRPTEAFF
>TRBJ2-1|TRBV29-1|NA|NA
TGCAACGTTGAGGATCTTACTGAACAGTTCTTC
CNVEDLTEQFF
>TRBJ1-6|TRBV6-5|NA|NA
TGTGCCAGCAGTTACTCTGGGGGTGTTGGAACACCCCTCCAATTT
CASSYSGGVGTPLQF
>TRBJ2-3|TRBV11-2|TRBD1|once
TGTGACAGCACTTCAACCCGGTTACAGGGGGCAGATACGCAGTATTTT
CDSTSTRLQGADTQYF
>TRBJ2-1|TRBV10-3|TRBD1|NA
TGTGCCATCGCGATCGGGACAGGGAATAATGAGCAGTTCTTC
CAIAIGTGNNEQFF
>TRBJ2-7|TRBV11-2|NA|NA
TGTATCAGCAGCTTAGCCGTGAGGACCTACGAGCAGTACTTC
CISSLAVRTYEQYF
>TRBJ1-2|TRBV5-1|NA|once
TGCACCAGCAGCTTACAGCGGAACTATGGCTACACCTTC
CTSSLQRNYGYTF
>TRBJ2-7|TRBV7-9|TRBD1|NA
TGTGCCAGCAGCTTAGCGCGGGACAGGGGCGAACAGTACTTC
CASSLARDRGEQYF
>TRBJ2-6|TRBV5-1|NA|once
TGCGCCAGCAGCTTCCATACAGGGTCCGTAGTCTCTGGGGCCAACGTCCTGACTTTC
CASSFHTGSVVSGANVLTF
>TRBJ2-2|TRBV11-2|NA|NA
TGTGCCAGCAGCCGCTTACTAGGGGGTAGGATAGGCCCGAACACCGGGGAGCTGTCTTTT
CASSRLLGGRIGPNTGELSF